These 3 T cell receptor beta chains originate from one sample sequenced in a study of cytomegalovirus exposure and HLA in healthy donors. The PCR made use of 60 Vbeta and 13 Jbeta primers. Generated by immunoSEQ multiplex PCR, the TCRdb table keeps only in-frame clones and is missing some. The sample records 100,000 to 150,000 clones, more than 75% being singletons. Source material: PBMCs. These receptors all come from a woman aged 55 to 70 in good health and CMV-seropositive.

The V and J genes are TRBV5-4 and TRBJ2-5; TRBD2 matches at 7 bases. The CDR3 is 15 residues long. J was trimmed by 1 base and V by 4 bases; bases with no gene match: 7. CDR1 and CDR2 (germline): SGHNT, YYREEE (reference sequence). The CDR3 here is CASSGRGGSQETQYF. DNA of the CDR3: TGTGCCAGCAGCGGGAGGGGCGGATCCCAAGAGACCCAGTACTTC.

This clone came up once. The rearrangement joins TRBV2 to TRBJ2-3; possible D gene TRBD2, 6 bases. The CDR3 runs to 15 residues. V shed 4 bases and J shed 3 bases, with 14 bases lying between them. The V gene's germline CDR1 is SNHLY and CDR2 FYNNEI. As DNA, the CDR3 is TGTGCCAGCAGTGCCCAGCGGGTACGTACAGATACGCAGTATTTT. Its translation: CASSAQRVRTDTQYF.

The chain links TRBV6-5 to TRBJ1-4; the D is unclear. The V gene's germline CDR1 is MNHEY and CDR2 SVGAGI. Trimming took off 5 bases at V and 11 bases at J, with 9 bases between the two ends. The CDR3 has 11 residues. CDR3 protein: CASSESGKLFF. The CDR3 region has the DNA TGTGCCAGCAGTGAATCGGGGAAACTGTTTTTT.